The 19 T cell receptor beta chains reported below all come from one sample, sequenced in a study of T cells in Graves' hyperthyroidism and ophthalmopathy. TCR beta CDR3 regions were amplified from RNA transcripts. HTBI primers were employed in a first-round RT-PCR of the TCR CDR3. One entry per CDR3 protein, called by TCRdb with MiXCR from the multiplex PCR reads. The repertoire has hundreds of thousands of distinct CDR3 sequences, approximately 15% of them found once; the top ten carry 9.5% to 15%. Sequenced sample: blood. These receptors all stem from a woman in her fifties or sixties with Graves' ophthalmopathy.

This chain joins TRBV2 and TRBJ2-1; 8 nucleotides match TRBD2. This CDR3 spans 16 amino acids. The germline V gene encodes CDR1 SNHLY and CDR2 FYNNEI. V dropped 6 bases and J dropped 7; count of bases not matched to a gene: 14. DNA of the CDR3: TGTGCCAGCAGCTTGACCCCTAGCGGGCCCTGGAATGAGCAGTTCTTC. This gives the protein CASSLTPSGPWNEQFF.

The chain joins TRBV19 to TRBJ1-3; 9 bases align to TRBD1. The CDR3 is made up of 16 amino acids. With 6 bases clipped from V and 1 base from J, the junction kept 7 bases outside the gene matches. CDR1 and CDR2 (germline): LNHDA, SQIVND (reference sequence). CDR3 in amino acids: CASSRVGTGSGNTIYF. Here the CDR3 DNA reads TGTGCCAGTAGCCGTGTTGGGACAGGGTCTGGAAACACCATATATTTT. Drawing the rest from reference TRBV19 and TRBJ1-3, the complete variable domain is DGGITQSPKYLFRKEGQNVTLSCEQNLNHDAMYWYRQDPGQGLRLIYYSQIVNDFQKGDIAEGYSVSREKKESFPLTVTSAQKNPTAFYLCASSRVGTGSGNTIYFGEGSWLTVV.

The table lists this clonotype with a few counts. CDR3 protein: CASRRSGTSAYNEQFF. CDR3 DNA sequence: TGTGCCAGCAGAAGGTCCGGGACTAGCGCTTACAATGAGCAGTTCTTC. The chain is built from TRBV28 and TRBJ2-1, with 10 positions matching TRBD2. With 6 bases clipped from V and 4 bases from J, the junction kept 9 bases outside the gene matches. The CDR3 extends over 16 amino acids. Per the germline V gene, CDR1 is MDHEN and CDR2 is SYDVKM.

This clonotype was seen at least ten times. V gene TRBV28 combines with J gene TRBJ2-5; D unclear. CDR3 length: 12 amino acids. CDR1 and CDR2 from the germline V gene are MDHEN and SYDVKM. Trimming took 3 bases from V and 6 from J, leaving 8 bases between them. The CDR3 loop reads CASSFLPKTQYF. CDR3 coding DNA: TGTGCCAGCAGTTTCCTTCCGAAGACCCAGTACTTC.

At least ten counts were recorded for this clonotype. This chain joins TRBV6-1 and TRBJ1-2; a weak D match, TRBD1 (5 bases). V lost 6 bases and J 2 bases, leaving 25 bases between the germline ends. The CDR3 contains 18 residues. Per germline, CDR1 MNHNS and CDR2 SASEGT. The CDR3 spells CASRLGTGDEGRNYGYTF. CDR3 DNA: TGTGCCAGCAGGCTTGGAACAGGTGATGAGGGGCGAAACTATGGCTACACCTTC.

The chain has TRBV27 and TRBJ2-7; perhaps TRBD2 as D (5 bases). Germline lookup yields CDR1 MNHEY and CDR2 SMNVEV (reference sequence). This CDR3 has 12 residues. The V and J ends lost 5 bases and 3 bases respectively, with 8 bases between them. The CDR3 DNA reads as TGTGCCAGCAGTGAGGGTCTCTACGAGCAGTACTTC. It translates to CASSEGLYEQYF.

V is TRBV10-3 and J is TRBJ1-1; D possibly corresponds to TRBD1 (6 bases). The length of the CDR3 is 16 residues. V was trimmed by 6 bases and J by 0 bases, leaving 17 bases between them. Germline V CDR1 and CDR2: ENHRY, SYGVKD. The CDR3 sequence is CAIRSFINRVNTEAFF. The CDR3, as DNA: TGTGCCATCAGATCCTTCATTAACAGGGTGAACACTGAAGCTTTCTTT.

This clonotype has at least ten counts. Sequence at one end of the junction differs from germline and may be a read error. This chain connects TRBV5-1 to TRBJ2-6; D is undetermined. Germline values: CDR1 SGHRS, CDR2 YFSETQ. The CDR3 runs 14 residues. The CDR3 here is CASSLRSGANVLTF. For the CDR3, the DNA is TGTGCCAGCAGCTTAAGGTCTGGGGCCAACGTCCTGACTTTC. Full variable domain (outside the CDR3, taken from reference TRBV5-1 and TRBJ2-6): KAGVTQTPRYLIKTRGQQVTLSCSPISGHRSVSWYQQTPGQGLQFLFEYFSETQRNKGNFPGRFSGRQFSNSRSEMNVSTLELGDSALYLCASSLRSGANVLTFGAGSRLTVL.

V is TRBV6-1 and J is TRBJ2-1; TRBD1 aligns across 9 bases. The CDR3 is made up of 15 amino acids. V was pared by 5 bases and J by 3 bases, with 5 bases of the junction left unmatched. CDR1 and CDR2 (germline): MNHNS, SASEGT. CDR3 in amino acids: CASSQDRGHYNEQFF. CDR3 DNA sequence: TGTGCCAGCAGTCAGGACAGGGGCCACTACAATGAGCAGTTCTTC.

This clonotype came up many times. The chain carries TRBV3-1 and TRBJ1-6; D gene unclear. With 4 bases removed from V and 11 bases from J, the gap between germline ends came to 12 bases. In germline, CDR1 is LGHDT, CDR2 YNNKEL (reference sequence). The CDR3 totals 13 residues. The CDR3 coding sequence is TGTGCCAGCAGCCGGGAGACCGGGGCACCCCTCCACTTT. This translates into CASSRETGAPLHF. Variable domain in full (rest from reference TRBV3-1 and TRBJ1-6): DTAVSQTPKYLVTQMGNDKSIKCEQNLGHDTMYWYKQDSKKFLKIMFSYNNKELIINETVPNRFSPKSPDKAHLNLHINSLELGDSAVYFCASSRETGAPLHFGNGTRLTVT.

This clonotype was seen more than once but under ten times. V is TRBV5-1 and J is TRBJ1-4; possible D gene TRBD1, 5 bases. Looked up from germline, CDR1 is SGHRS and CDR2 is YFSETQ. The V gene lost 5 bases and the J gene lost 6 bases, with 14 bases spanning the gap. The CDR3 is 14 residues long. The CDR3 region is CASRIGTADEKLFF. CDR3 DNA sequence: TGCGCCAGCAGAATCGGGACGGCTGATGAAAAACTGTTTTTT.

The CDR3 DNA reads TGTGCCAGCAGGACAGGCAGAACCTTGGAGCAGTACTTC. This sequence encodes CASRTGRTLEQYF. The V call is TRBV12-3 or TRBV12-4, the J call TRBJ2-7; TRBD1 is a possible D gene (6 bases). This CDR3 region has 13 residues. V gave up 6 bases and J gave up 7 bases, with 16 bases separating them.

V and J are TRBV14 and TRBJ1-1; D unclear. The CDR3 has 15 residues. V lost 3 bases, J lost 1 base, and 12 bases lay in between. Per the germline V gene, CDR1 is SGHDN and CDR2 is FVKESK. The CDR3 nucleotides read TGTGCCAGCAGCCATTCCCGGACGGCGAACACTGAAGCTTTCTTT. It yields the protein CASSHSRTANTEAFF.

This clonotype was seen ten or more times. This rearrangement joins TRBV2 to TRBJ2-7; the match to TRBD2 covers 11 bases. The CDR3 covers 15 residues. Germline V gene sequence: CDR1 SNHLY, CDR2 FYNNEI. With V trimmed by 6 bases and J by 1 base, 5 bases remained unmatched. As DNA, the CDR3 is TGTGCCAGCAGGACCGGGACTAGCGGATCCTACGAGCAGTACTTC. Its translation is CASRTGTSGSYEQYF.

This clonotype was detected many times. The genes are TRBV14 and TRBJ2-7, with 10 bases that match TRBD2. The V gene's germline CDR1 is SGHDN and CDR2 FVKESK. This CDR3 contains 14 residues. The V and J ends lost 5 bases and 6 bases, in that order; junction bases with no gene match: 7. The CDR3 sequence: CASSSPGLAREQYF. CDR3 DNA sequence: TGTGCCAGCAGCTCCCCGGGACTAGCGCGCGAGCAGTACTTC. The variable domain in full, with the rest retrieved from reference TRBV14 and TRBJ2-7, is EAGVTQFPSHSVIEKGQTVTLRCDPISGHDNLYWYRRVMGKEIKFLLHFVKESKQDESGMPNNRFLAERTGGTYSTLKVQPAELEDSGVYFCASSSPGLAREQYFGPGTRLTVT.

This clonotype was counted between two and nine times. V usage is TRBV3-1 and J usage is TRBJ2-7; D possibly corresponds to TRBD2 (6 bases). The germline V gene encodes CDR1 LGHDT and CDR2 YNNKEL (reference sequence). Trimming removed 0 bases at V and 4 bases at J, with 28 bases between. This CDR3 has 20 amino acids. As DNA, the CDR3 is TGTGCCAGCAGCCAAGATCCAAGAGAACCCTCCGGGACTCCACCTTACGAGCAGTACTTC. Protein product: CASSQDPREPSGTPPYEQYF.

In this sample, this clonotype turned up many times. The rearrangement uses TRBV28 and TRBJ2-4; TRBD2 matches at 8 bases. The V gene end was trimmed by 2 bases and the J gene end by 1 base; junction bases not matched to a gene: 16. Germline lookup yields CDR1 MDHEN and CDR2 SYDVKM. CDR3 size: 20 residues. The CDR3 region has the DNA TGTGCCAGCAGTTTACTTTTAGTAACTAGCGGAATCTTTGCCAAAAACATTCAGTACTTC. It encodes CASSLLLVTSGIFAKNIQYF. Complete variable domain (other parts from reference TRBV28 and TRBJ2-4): DVKVTQSSRYLVKRTGEKVFLECVQDMDHENMFWYRQDPGLGLRLIYFSYDVKMKEKGDIPEGYSVSREKKERFSLILESASTNQTSMYLCASSLLLVTSGIFAKNIQYFGAGTRLSVL.

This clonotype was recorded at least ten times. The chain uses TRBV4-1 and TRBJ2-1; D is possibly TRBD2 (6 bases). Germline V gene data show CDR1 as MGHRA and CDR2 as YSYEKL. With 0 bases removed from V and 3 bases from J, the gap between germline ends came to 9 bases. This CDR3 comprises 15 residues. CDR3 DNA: TGCGCCAGCAGCCAAGAGCTAGCGAACTACAATGAGCAGTTCTTC. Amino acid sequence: CASSQELANYNEQFF.

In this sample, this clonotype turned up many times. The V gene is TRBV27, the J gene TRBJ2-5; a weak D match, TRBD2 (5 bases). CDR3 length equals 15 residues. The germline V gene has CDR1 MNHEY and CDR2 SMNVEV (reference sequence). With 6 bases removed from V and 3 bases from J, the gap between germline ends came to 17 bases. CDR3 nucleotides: TGTGCCAGCAGCGCACTAGAGCCCCGCAAAGAGACCCAGTACTTC. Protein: CASSALEPRKETQYF.